This TCR beta chain stems from a study of blood T cell repertoires in COVID-19. Overall study context: Some COVID-19 samples were acute and others convalescent; all came from the United States, Italy and Spain. From T cells, B-cell-depleted T cells, or PBMCs came the material, which was cDNA or gDNA.

Germline assignment: CDR1 MGHRA and CDR2 YSYEKL. CDR3 length equals 13 residues. V gave up 2 bases and J gave up 0 bases, with 5 bases separating them. Source study methods: Reference gene primer amplification gave estimated nucleated cell counts. Method: immunoSEQ multiplex PCR; TCRdb's copy keeps in-frame clones and lacks some. V, J and clone size are those of that table, while D and trimming were read from the DNA. Of tens of thousands of clones in the sample, 90% are singletons; the top ten hold over 15%. The sequence was collected from a human donor in a cohort sampled during active COVID-19. The chain links TRBV4-1 to TRBJ2-7; D is unclear. Sequences were obtained from peripheral blood. The CDR3 sequence is CASSQPSSYEQYF. In DNA form, the CDR3 reads TGCGCCAGCAGCCAACCGAGCTCCTACGAGCAGTACTTC.